The rows below give T cell receptor beta chains drawn from one sample of a study of cytomegalovirus exposure and HLA in healthy donors. TCRdb's copy holds only in-frame clones and misses some; the assay was immunoSEQ multiplex PCR. The sample has about 140,000 clones; approximately 80% are singletons. The sample was PBMCs. These receptors came from a man aged 18 to 35 in good health and CMV-seronegative. Both conserved end residues are part of each CDR3. A D gene is named only where the DNA matches it firmly. Clone size is shown for a subset of rows, as once, few, many or a class of expanded clone.

-,TRBV27,-,TRBJ2-3,CASSSWGEDTDTQYF,TGTGCCAGCAGTTCCTGGGGGGAGGACACAGATACGCAGTATTTT
-,TRBV28,TRBD1,TRBJ1-1,CASRQVGAPGGLPHETFF,TGTGCCAGCAGGCAGGTTGGTGCGCCAGGGGGTTTACCCCATGAGACTTTCTTT
-,TRBV21-1,-,TRBJ1-4,CASSKVDQGRVEKLFF,TGTGCCAGCAGCAAAGTTGATCAGGGTAGGGTTGAAAAACTGTTTTTT
-,TRBV19,-,TRBJ1-5,CASSLRGDQPQHF,TGTGCCAGTAGTCTTCGGGGGGATCAGCCCCAGCATTTT
once,TRBV7-2,TRBD2,TRBJ2-7,CASSLALGEGPYEQYF,TGTGCCAGCAGCTTAGCACTGGGGGAGGGCCCCTACGAGCAGTACTTC
-,TRBV7-2,TRBD1,TRBJ1-1,CASSSQPGGHTEAFF,TGTGCCAGCAGCTCACAGCCAGGGGGGCACACTGAAGCTTTCTTT
-,TRBV5-6,-,TRBJ1-2,CASSLFSGNYGYTF,TGTGCCAGCAGCTTGTTCTCAGGGAACTATGGCTACACCTTC
-,TRBV27,TRBD1,TRBJ1-1,CASSPGTANTEAFF,TGTGCCAGCAGTCCCGGGACAGCGAACACTGAAGCTTTCTTT
-,TRBV4-1,TRBD2,TRBJ2-7,CASSLGPHLGARLAPSYEQYF,TGCGCCAGCAGCCTAGGGCCCCATCTAGGGGCACGACTAGCGCCTTCCTACGAGCAGTACTTC
-,TRBV6-4,-,TRBJ1-6,CASRGHGAIYNSPLHF,TGTGCCTCTCGAGGTCATGGGGCTATCTATAATTCACCCCTCCACTTT
once,TRBV5-4,TRBD2,TRBJ2-5,CASSLGLAGHQETQYF,TGTGCCAGCAGCTTAGGACTAGCGGGGCACCAAGAGACCCAGTACTTC
-,TRBV4-1,TRBD2,TRBJ2-4,CASSPLRGLAGSVAKNIQYF,TGCGCCAGCAGCCCCCTAAGGGGACTAGCGGGATCGGTAGCCAAAAACATTCAGTACTTC
-,TRBV5-1,-,TRBJ2-7,CASSSSDISYEQYF,TGCGCCAGCAGCTCCTCAGACATATCCTACGAGCAGTACTTC
-,TRBV4-2,-,TRBJ1-1,CASSQDIRLGGASRRNTEAFF,TGTGCCAGCAGCCAAGATATTAGATTAGGGGGGGCGAGTAGGAGGAACACTGAAGCTTTCTTT
-,TRBV7-9,-,TRBJ2-7,CASSLAAVNYEQYF,TGTGCCAGCAGCTTAGCAGCGGTTAACTACGAGCAGTACTTC
-,TRBV19,TRBD1,TRBJ1-2,CASSIGGQGNYGYTF,TGTGCCAGTAGTATCGGGGGACAGGGGAACTATGGCTACACCTTC
-,TRBV2,TRBD1,TRBJ1-4,CASSEGTGYEKLFF,TGTGCCAGCAGTGAAGGGACAGGCTACGAAAAACTGTTTTTT
-,TRBV6-5,-,TRBJ1-4,CASSWTGNEKLFF,TGTGCCAGCAGTTGGACGGGGAATGAAAAACTGTTTTTT
-,TRBV16,-,TRBJ2-3,CASSPGVNTQYF,TGTGCCAGCAGCCCAGGGGTTAATACGCAGTATTTT
few,TRBV6-1,-,TRBJ1-1,CASRDNRKAFF,TGTGCCAGCAGGGACAACAGAAAAGCTTTCTTT